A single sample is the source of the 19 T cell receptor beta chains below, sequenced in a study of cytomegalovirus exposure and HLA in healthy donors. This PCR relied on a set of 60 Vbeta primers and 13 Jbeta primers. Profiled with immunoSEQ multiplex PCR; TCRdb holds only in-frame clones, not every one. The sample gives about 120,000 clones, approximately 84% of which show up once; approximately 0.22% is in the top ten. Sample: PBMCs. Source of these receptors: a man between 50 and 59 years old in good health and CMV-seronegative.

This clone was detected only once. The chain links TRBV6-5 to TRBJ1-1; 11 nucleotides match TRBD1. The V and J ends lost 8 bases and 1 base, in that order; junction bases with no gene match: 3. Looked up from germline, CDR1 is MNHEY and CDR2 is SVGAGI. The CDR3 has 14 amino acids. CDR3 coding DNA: TGTGCCAGCGGACAGGGGGCAGGGAACACTGAAGCTTTCTTT. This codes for CASGQGAGNTEAFF.

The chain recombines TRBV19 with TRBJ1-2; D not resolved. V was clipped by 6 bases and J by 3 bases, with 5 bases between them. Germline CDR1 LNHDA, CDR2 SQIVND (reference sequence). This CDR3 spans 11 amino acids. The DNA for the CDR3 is TGTGCCAGTAGCACGGACTATGGCTACACCTTC. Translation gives CASSTDYGYTF.

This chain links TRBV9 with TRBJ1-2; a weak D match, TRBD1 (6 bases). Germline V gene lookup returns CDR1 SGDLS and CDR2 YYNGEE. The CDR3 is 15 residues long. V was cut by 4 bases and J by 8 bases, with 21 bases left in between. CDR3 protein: CASSPRPPGEGGYTF. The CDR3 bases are TGTGCCAGCAGCCCCCGACCCCCAGGGGAAGGAGGCTACACCTTC.

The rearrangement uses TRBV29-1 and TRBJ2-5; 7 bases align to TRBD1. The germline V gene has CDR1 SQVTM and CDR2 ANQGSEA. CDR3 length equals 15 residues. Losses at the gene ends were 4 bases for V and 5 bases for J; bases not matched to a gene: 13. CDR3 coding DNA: TGCAGCGTTGGGTTGGGACAGCAGTCATGGGAGACCCAGTACTTC. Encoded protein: CSVGLGQQSWETQYF.

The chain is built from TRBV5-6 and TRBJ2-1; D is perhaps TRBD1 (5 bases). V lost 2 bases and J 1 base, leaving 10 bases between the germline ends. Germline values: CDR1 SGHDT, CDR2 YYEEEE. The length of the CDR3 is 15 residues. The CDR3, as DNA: TGTGCCAGCAGCTTTCAGGGCGGATCCTACAATGAGCAGTTCTTC. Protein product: CASSFQGGSYNEQFF.

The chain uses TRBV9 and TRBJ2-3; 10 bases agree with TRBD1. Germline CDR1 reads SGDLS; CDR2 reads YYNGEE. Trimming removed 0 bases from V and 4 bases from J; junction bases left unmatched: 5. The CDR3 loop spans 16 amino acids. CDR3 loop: CASSVEGTGVPDTQYF. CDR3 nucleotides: TGTGCCAGCAGCGTAGAAGGGACAGGGGTTCCAGATACGCAGTATTTT.

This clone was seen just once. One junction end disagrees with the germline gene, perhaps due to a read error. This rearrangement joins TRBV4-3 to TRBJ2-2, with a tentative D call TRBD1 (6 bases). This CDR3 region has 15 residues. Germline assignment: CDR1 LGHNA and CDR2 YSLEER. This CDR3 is CASSQGTPNTRELFF. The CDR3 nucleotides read TGCGCCAGCAGCCAGGGGACACCGAACACCAGGGAGCTGTTTTTT.

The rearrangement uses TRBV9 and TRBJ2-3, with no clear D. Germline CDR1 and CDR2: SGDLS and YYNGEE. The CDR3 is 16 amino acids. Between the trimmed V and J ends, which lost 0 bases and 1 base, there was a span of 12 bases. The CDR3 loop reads CASSVVAGARTDTQYF. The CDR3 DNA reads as TGTGCCAGCAGCGTAGTGGCAGGCGCGCGCACAGATACGCAGTATTTT.

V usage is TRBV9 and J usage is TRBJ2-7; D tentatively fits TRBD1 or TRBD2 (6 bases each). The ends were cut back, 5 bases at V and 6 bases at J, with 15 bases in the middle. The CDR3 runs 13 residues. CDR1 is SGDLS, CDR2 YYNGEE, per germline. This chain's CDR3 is CASSVQGGVEQYF. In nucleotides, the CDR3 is TGTGCCAGCAGTGTACAGGGAGGAGTCGAGCAGTACTTC. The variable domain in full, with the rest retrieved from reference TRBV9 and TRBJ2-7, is DSGVTQTPKHLITATGQRVTLRCSPRSGDLSVYWYQQSLDQGLQFLIQYYNGEERAKGNILERFSAQQFPDLHSELNLSSLELGDSALYFCASSVQGGVEQYFGPGTRLTVT.

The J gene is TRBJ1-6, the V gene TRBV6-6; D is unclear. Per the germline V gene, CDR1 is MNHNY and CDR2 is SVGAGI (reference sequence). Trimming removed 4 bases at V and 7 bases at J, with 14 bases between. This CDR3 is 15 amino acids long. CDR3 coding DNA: TGTGCCAGCAGTTCCCTGGGCGGGGAGAATTCACCCCTCCACTTT. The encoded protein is CASSSLGGENSPLHF.

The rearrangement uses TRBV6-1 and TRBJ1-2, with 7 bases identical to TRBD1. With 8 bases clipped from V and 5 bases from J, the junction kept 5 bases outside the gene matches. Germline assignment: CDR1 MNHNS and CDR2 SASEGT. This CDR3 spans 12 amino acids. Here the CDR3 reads CASFDRAYGYTF. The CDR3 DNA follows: TGTGCCAGCTTTGACAGGGCTTATGGCTACACCTTC.

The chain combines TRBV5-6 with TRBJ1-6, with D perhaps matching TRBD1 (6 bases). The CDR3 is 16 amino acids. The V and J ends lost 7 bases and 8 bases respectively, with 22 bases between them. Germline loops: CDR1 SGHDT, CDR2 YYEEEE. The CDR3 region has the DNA TGTGCCAGCTCCCAACCTGGGGGGGGCAAAGATTCACCCCTCCACTTT. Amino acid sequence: CASSQPGGGKDSPLHF.

The CDR3 region is CASSNMRSTYNEQFF. The CDR3 region has the DNA TGTGCCAGCAGTAATATGCGGAGTACCTACAATGAGCAGTTCTTC. The genes are TRBV9 and TRBJ2-1; no definite D call. The germline gives CDR1 SGDLS, CDR2 YYNGEE. V was shortened by 5 bases and J by 2 bases, with 14 bases between the two germline ends. This CDR3 spans 15 amino acids. Using reference TRBV9 and TRBJ2-1 for the parts outside the CDR3, the full variable domain is DSGVTQTPKHLITATGQRVTLRCSPRSGDLSVYWYQQSLDQGLQFLIQYYNGEERAKGNILERFSAQQFPDLHSELNLSSLELGDSALYFCASSNMRSTYNEQFFGPGTRLTVL.

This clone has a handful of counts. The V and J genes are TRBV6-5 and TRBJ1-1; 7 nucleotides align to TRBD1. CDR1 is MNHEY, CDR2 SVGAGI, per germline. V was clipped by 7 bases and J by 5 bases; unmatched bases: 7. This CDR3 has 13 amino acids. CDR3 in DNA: TGTGCCAGCATGAAAGGGGGCTTTACTGAAGCTTTCTTT. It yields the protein CASMKGGFTEAFF.

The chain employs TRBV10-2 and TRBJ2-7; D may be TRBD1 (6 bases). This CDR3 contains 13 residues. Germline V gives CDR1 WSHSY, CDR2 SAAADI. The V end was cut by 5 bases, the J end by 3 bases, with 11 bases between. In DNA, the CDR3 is TGCGCCAGCAGTACCGGCAGGGGCTACGAGCAGTACTTC. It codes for CASSTGRGYEQYF.

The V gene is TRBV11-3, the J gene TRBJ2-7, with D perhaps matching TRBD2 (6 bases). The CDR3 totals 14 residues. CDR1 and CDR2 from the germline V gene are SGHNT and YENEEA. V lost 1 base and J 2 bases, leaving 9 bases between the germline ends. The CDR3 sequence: CASSLGTGAYEQYF. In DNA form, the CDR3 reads TGTGCCAGCAGCTTAGGCACGGGAGCCTACGAGCAGTACTTC.

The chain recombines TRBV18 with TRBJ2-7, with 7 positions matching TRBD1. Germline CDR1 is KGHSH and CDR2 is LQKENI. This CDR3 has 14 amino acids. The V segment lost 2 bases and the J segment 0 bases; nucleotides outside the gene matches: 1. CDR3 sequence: CASSPRDSSYEQYF. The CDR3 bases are TGTGCCAGCTCACCAAGGGACAGCTCCTACGAGCAGTACTTC.

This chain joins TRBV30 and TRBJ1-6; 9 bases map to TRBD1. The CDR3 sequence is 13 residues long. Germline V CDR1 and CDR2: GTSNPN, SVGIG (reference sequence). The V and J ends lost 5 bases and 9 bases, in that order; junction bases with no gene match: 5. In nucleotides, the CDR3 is TGTGCCTGGGGAGACAGGGGGTTTTCACCCCTCCACTTT. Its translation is CAWGDRGFSPLHF.

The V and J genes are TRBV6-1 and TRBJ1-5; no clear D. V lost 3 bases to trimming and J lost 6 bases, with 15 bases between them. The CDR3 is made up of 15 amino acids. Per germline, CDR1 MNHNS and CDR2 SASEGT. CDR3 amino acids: CASSESTAAGQPQHF. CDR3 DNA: TGTGCCAGCAGTGAGAGCACCGCCGCGGGTCAGCCCCAGCATTTT.